Sequencing of this T cell receptor (beta chain) was carried out in a study of blood T cell repertoires in COVID-19. Background on the study: In each case, the material was cDNA or gDNA derived from T cells, B-cell-depleted T cells, or PBMCs.

In the study's own analysis: The assay estimated nucleated cells by amplifying reference gene primers. Sequenced by immunoSEQ multiplex PCR; TCRdb stores in-frame clones only, minus some. That table is the source of V, J and clone size, and D and trimming were worked out from the DNA. The data show approximately 250,000 clones, about nine tenths seen once. Recruited during active infection, patients (from Seattle) were subsequently followed longitudinally. Between the trimmed V and J ends, which lost 6 bases and 7 bases, there was a span of 15 bases. There are 14 residues in the CDR3. Germline V gene data show CDR1 as LNHDA and CDR2 as SQIVND (reference sequence).

This TCR came from a man aged 25-45 years with COVID-19, enrolled during active disease. V is TRBV19 and J is TRBJ2-2; the D gene is possibly TRBD1 (6 bases). Sequenced: peripheral blood. CDR3 DNA: TGTGCCAGTAGGGCTTCAGGGGTAGGCGGGGAGCTGTTTTTT. Its translation: CASRASGVGGELFF.